This T cell receptor (beta chain) comes out of a study of blood T cell repertoires in COVID-19. In the study overall: Material from acute and convalescent COVID-19 was sourced from the United States, Italy and Spain.

Profiled with immunoSEQ multiplex PCR; TCRdb holds only in-frame clones, not every one. The table lists under 80,000 clones, 70% to 80% of them singletons. Germline assignment: CDR1 LNHDA and CDR2 SQIVND (reference sequence). J was trimmed by 5 bases and V by 6 bases; bases with no gene match: 5. The CDR3 has 15 amino acids. The V gene is TRBV19, the J gene TRBJ1-6, with 9 bases that match TRBD1. The TCR sequence derives from a human donor in a cohort sampled during active COVID-19. Specimen: peripheral blood. Written as DNA, the CDR3 is TGTGCCAGTAGAATCAGGGACAGGGATAATTCACCCCTCCACTTT. Translation gives CASRIRDRDNSPLHF. Full variable domain (outside the CDR3, taken from reference TRBV19 and TRBJ1-6): DGGITQSPKYLFRKEGQNVTLSCEQNLNHDAMYWYRQDPGQGLRLIYYSQIVNDFQKGDIAEGYSVSREKKESFPLTVTSAQKNPTAFYLCASRIRDRDNSPLHFGNGTRLTVT.